The clone carrying this T cell receptor (beta chain) appeared a single time. Antigen unknown. The germline V gene has CDR1 MNHEY and CDR2 SVGAGI. V was clipped by 6 bases and J by 6 bases, with 11 bases between them. The CDR3 sequence is 12 residues long. These data are taken from a study of T cell responses to AZD1222 COVID-19 vaccine. Study outcomes and limitations: Reportedly, nearly half of unique spike TCRs recognized epitopes outside B.1.351/B.1.1.7 mutations.

Libraries were prepared by immunoSEQ multiplex PCR; TCRdb keeps only in-frame clonotypes and omits some of them. The sample lists approximately 110,000 clones, 70% to 85% occurring once. The J gene is TRBJ1-1, the V gene TRBV6-5; weak D call: TRBD1 (5 bases). This sample comprised peripheral blood, obtained on day 0 of AZD1222 vaccination. The receptor's source is an adult in good health. The CDR3 here is CASSPGGAEAFF. The CDR3 DNA follows: TGTGCCAGCAGCCCCGGGGGGGCTGAAGCTTTCTTT.